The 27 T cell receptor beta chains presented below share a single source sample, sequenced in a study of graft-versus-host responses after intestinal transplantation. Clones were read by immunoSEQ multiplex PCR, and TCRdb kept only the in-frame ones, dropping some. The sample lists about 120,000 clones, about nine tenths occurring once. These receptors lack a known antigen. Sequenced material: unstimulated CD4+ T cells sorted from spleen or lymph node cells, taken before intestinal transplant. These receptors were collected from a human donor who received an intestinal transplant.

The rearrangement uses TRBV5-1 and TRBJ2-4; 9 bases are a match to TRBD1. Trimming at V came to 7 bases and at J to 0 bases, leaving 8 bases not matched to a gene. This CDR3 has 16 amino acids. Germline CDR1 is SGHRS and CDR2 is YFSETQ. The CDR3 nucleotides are TGCGCCAGCTCTTTACAGGGGGCACTAGCCAAAAACATTCAGTACTTC. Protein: CASSLQGALAKNIQYF.

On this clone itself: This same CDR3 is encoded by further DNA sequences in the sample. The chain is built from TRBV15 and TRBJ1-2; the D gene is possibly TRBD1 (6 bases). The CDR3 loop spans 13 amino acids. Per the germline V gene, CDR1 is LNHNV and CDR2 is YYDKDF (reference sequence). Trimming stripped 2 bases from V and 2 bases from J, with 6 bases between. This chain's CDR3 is CATSRQGNYGYTF. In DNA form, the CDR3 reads TGTGCCACCAGCAGACAGGGGAACTATGGCTACACCTTC.

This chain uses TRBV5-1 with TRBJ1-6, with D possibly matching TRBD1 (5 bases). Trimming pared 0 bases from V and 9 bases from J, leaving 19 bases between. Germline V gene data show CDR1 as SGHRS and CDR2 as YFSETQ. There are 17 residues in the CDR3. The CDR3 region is CASSLEGLPARGSPLHF. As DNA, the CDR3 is TGCGCCAGCAGCTTGGAGGGACTGCCTGCCCGTGGTTCACCCCTCCACTTT.

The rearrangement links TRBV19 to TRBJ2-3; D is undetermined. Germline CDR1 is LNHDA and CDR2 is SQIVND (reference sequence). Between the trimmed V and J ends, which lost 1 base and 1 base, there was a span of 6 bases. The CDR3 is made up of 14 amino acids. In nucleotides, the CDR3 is TGTGCCAGTAGTATAGGGCAGGGCACAGATACGCAGTATTTT. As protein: CASSIGQGTDTQYF.

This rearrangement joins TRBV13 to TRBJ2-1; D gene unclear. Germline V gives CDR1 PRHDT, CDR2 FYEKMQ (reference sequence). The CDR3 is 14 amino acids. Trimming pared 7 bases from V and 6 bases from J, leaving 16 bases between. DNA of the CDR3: TGTGCCAGCACTTCGTCGGTGGTTTCCAATGAGCAGTTCTTC. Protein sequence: CASTSSVVSNEQFF.

The CDR3 is CASSLAKNTEAFF. The CDR3 nucleotides read TGTGCCAGCAGCTTAGCCAAGAACACTGAAGCTTTCTTT. V gene TRBV7-6 combines with J gene TRBJ1-1; D gene unclear. The V end was cut by 0 bases, the J end by 1 base, with 3 bases between. Germline lookup yields CDR1 SGHVS and CDR2 FNYEAQ. The CDR3 consists of 13 residues. Filled out from reference TRBV7-6 and TRBJ1-1, the complete variable domain reads GAGVSQSPRYKVTKRGQDVALRCDPISGHVSLYWYRQALGQGPEFLTYFNYEAQQDKSGLPNDRFSAERPEGSISTLTIQRTEQRDSAMYRCASSLAKNTEAFFGQGTRLTVV.

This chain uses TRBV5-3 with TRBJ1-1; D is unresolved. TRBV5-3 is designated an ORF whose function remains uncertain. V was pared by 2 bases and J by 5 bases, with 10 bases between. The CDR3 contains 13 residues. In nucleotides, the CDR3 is TGTGCCAGAAGCTTACCAGGTGGGACTGAAGCTTTCTTT. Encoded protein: CARSLPGGTEAFF.

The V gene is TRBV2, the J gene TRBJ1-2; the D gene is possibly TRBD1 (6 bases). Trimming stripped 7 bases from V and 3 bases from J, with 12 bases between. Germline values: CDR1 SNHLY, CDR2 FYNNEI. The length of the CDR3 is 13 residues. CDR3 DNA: TGTGCCAGCACACAGGGCCCTGACTATGGCTACACCTTC. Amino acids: CASTQGPDYGYTF.

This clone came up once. CDR3 coding DNA: TGTGCTAGTGGTTTCCGGGGACTTGGTGCCCACAATGAGCAGTTCTTC. Translated: CASGFRGLGAHNEQFF. This sequence joins TRBV12-5 and TRBJ2-1, with D possibly matching TRBD2 (6 bases). The V end was cut by 3 bases, the J end by 5 bases, with 17 bases between. The CDR3 has 16 amino acids. CDR1 LGHNT and CDR2 FRNRAP come from the germline V gene.

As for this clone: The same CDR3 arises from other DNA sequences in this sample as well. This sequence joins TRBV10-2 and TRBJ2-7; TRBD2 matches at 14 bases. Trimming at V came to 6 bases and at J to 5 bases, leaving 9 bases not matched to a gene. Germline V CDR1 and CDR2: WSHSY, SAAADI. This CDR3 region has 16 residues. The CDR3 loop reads CASSKRPGLAGDEQYF. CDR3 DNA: TGCGCCAGCAGCAAGAGACCGGGACTAGCGGGAGACGAGCAGTACTTC.

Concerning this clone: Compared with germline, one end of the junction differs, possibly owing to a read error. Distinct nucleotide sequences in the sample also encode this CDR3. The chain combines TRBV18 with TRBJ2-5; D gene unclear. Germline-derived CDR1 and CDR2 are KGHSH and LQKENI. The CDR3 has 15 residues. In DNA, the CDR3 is TGTGCCAGTTCACCACGCATTAGTCTCGTGGAGACCCAGTACTTC. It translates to CASSPRISLVETQYF.

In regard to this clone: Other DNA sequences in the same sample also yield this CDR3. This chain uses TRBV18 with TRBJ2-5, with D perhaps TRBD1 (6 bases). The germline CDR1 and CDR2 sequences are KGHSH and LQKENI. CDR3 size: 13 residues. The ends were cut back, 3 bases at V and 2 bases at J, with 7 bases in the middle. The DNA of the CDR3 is TGTGCCAGCTCACCGGGGGCTCAAGAGACCCAGTACTTC. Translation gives CASSPGAQETQYF.

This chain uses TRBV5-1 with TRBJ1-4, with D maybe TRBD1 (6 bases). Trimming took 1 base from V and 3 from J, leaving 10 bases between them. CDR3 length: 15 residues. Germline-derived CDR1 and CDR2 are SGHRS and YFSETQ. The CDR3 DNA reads TGCGCCAGCAGCTTGATACAGGGCCCTAATGAAAAACTGTTTTTT. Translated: CASSLIQGPNEKLFF.

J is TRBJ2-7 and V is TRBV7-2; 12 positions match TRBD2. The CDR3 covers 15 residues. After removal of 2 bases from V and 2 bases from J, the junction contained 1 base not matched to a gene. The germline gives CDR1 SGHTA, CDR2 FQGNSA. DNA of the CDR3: TGTGCCAGCAGCTTATCTAGCGGGGGGGCCTACGAGCAGTACTTC. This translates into CASSLSSGGAYEQYF.

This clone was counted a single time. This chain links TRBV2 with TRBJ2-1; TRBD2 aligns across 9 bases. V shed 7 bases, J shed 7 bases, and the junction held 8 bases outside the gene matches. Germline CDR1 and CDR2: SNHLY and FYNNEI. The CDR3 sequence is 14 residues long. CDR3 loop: CASNQREAGNEQFF. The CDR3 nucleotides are TGTGCCAGCAATCAGCGGGAGGCCGGAAATGAGCAGTTCTTC.

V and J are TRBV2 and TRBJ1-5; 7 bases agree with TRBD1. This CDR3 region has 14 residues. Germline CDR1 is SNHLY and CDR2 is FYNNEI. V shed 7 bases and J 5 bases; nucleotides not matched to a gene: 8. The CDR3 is CASTVSGGHQPQHF. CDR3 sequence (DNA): TGTGCCAGCACGGTCTCAGGGGGGCATCAGCCCCAGCATTTT.

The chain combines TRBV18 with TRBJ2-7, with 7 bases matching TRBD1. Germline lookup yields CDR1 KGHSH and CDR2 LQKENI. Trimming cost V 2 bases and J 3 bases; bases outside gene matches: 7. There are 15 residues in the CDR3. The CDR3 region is CASSPKKGALYEQYF. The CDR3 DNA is TGTGCCAGCTCACCAAAGAAGGGGGCCCTCTACGAGCAGTACTTC.

The CDR3: CAWRPKRRGAFF. CDR3 DNA sequence: TGTGCCTGGAGGCCTAAGAGGAGAGGAGCTTTCTTT. The rearrangement links TRBV30 to TRBJ1-1; D remains ambiguous. V was shortened by 3 bases and J by 10 bases, with 15 bases between the two germline ends. Germline V lookup: CDR1 GTSNPN, CDR2 SVGIG (reference sequence). The CDR3 consists of 12 residues.

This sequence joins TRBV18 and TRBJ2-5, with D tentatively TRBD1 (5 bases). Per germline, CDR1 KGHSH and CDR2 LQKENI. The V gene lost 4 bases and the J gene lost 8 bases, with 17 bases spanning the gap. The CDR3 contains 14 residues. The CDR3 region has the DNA TGTGCCAGCTCACTAACAGGAATGGAATTAACCCAGTACTTC. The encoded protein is CASSLTGMELTQYF.

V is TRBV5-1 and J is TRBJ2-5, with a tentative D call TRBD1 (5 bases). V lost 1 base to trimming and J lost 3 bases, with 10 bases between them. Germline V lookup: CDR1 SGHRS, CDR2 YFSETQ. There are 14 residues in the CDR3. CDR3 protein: CASSLTAGKETQYF. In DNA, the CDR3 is TGCGCCAGCAGCTTGACGGCAGGGAAAGAGACCCAGTACTTC.

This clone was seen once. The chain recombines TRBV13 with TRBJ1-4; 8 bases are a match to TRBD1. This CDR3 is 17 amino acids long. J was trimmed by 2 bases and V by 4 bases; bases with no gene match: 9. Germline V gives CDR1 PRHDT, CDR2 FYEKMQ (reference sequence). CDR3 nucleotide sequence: TGTGCCAGCAGCTCCCGGACAGGGATTTCGACTAATGAAAAACTGTTTTTT. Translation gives CASSSRTGISTNEKLFF.

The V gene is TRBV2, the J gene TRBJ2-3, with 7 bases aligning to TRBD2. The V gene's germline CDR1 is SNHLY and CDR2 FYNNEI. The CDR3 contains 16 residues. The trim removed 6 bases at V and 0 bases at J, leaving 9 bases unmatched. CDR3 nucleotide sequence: TGTGCCAGCAGGCCCACAAGCGGGACTAGCACAGATACGCAGTATTTT. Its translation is CASRPTSGTSTDTQYF.

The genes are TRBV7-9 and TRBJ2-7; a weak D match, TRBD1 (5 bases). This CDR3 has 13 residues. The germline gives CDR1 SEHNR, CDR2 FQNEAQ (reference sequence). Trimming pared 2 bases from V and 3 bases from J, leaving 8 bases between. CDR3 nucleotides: TGTGCCAGCAGCTTATCAGGGATCTACGAGCAGTACTTC. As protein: CASSLSGIYEQYF. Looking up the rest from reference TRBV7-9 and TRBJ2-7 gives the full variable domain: DTGVSQNPRHKITKRGQNVTFRCDPISEHNRLYWYRQTLGQGPEFLTYFQNEAQLEKSRLLSDRFSAERPKGSFSTLEIQRTEQGDSAMYLCASSLSGIYEQYFGPGTRLTVT.

CDR3 region: CASSKKRPVGAGGQTDTQYF. The DNA for the CDR3 is TGTGCCAGCAGCAAAAAAAGGCCCGTTGGAGCGGGGGGGCAAACAGATACGCAGTATTTT. The chain couples TRBV21-1 to TRBJ2-3; TRBD2 is the table's D call and was not checked against the DNA. TRBV21-1 represents a pseudogene. The CDR3 has 20 amino acids.

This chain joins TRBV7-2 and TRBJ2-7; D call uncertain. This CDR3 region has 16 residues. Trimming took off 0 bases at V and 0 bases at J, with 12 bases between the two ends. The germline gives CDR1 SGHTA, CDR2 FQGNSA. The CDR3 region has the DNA TGTGCCAGCAGCTTAGCCCCAGGAACAAGCTCCTACGAGCAGTACTTC. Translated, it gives CASSLAPGTSSYEQYF.

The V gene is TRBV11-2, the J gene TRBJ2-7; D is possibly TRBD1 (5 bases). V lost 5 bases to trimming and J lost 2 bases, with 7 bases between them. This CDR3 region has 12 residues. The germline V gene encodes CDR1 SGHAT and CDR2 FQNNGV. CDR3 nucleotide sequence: TGTGCCAGCAGCGAGACAGCCTACGAGCAGTACTTC. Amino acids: CASSETAYEQYF.

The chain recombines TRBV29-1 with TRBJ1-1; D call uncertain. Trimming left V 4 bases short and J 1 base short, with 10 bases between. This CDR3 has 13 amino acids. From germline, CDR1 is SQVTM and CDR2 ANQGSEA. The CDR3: CSVGGRKNTEAFF. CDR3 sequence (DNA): TGCAGCGTTGGTGGCAGGAAGAACACTGAAGCTTTCTTT.